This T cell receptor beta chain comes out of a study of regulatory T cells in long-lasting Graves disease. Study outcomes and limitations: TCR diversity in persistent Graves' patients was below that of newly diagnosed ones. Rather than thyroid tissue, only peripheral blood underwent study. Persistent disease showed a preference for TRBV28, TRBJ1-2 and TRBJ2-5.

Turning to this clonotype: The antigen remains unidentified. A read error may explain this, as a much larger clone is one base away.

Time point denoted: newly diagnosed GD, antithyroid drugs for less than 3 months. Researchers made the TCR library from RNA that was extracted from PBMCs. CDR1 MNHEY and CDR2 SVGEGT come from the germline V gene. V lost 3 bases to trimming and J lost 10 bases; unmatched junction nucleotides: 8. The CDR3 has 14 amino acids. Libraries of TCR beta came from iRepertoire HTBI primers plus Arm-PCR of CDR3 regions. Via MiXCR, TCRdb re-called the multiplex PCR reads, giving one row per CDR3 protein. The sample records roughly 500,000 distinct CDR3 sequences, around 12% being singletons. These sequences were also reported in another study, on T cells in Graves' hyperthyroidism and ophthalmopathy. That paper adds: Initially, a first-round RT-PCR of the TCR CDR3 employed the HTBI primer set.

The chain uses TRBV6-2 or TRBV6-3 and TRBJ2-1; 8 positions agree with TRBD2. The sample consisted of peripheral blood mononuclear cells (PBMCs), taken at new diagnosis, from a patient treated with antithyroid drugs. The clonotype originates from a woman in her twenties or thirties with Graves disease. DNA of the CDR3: TGTGCCAGCAGTTATTTGCGGGGGGCCTACGAGCAGTTCTTC. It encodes CASSYLRGAYEQFF.